The 11 T cell receptor beta chains given below trace back to one sample, sequenced in a study of blood T cell repertoires in COVID-19. Repertoires were generated with immunoSEQ multiplex PCR, while TCRdb's copy carries only in-frame clones and drops some. The sample holds 65,000 to 80,000 clones, roughly nine tenths seen once. Specimen: peripheral blood. These receptors were taken from a man older than 75 in a cohort sampled during active COVID-19.

For the CDR3, the DNA is TGTGCCAGCTCACCACGGAGCGGGGGCCCGGGGGATACGCAGTATTTT. It is translated as CASSPRSGGPGDTQYF. The chain links TRBV18 to TRBJ2-3; 8 bases match TRBD2. Per germline, CDR1 KGHSH and CDR2 LQKENI. The CDR3 has 16 residues. After removal of 1 base from V and 6 bases from J, the junction contained 9 bases not matched to a gene.

V is TRBV6-2 or TRBV6-3 and J is TRBJ1-2; TRBD1 is a possible D gene (6 bases). Germline V lookup: CDR1 MNHEY, CDR2 SVGEGT. V gave up 2 bases and J gave up 7 bases, with 14 bases separating them. The CDR3 is 14 amino acids. The CDR3 coding sequence is TGTGCCAGCAGTTACGACAGGACGGTAGTTGGCTACACCTTC. Its protein product is CASSYDRTVVGYTF.

The sample holds a few counts of this clone. This chain links TRBV6-2 or TRBV6-3 with TRBJ1-5, with TRBD1 matching 7 bases. V shed 5 bases, J shed 1 base, and the junction held 5 bases outside the gene matches. The germline gives CDR1 MNHEY, CDR2 SVGEGT. The CDR3 has 15 amino acids. The CDR3 DNA is TGTGCCAGCAGTCAGCCGGGACAGAGCAATCAGCCCCAGCATTTT. Its translation: CASSQPGQSNQPQHF.

CDR3 coding DNA: TGCGCCAGCAGCCCCGGGACTAGCGGGGGGGAGACCCAGTACTTC. As protein: CASSPGTSGGETQYF. The chain uses TRBV4-3 and TRBJ2-5; TRBD2 matches 15 bases. Trimming cost V 4 bases and J 5 bases; bases outside gene matches: 2. This CDR3 has 15 residues. Germline V gives CDR1 LGHNA, CDR2 YSLEER.

J is TRBJ2-2 and V is TRBV9; weak D call: TRBD1 (6 bases). Germline V CDR1 and CDR2: SGDLS, YYNGEE. Trimming removed 4 bases at V and 0 bases at J, with 13 bases between. The CDR3 runs to 16 residues. The CDR3 DNA follows: TGTGCCAGCAGCCACCAGACAGGATCGAACACCGGGGAGCTGTTTTTT. It is translated as CASSHQTGSNTGELFF. Full variable domain (remainder filled in from reference TRBV9 and TRBJ2-2): DSGVTQTPKHLITATGQRVTLRCSPRSGDLSVYWYQQSLDQGLQFLIQYYNGEERAKGNILERFSAQQFPDLHSELNLSSLELGDSALYFCASSHQTGSNTGELFFGEGSRLTVL.

This clone was counted a single time. The chain is built from TRBV1 and TRBJ2-4; TRBD1 was called by the table and not checked on the DNA. TRBV1 is flagged as a pseudogene. There are 16 residues in the CDR3. CDR3 coding DNA: TGCACCAGCAGCCCCCGGGACAGGGTAGCCAAAAACATTCAGTACTTC. Translation gives CTSSPRDRVAKNIQYF.

This clone has just one count. The rearrangement links TRBV18 to TRBJ1-2, with 8 bases lining up with TRBD1. Looked up from germline, CDR1 is KGHSH and CDR2 is LQKENI. V dropped 5 bases and J dropped 8; count of bases not matched to a gene: 7. There are 13 residues in the CDR3. In DNA, the CDR3 is TGTGCCAGCTCAACGAGGCAGGGGGCCGGCTACACCTTC. This translates into CASSTRQGAGYTF.

The chain joins TRBV7-3 to TRBJ2-3; TRBD1 is a possible D gene (5 bases). CDR1 SGHTA and CDR2 FQGTGA come from the germline V gene. The CDR3 length is 15 residues. V gave up 2 bases and J gave up 2 bases, with 11 bases separating them. CDR3 DNA sequence: TGTGCCAGCAGCTTAGATCGGACATACACAGATACGCAGTATTTT. Residues: CASSLDRTYTDTQYF.

CDR3 nucleotides: TGTGCCAGCAGCGTAGGCGCGGTGTCCTACAATGAGCAGTTCTTC. Its protein is CASSVGAVSYNEQFF. The rearrangement joins TRBV9 to TRBJ2-1, with no clear D. The CDR3 consists of 15 residues. CDR1 is SGDLS and CDR2 is YYNGEE in the germline V gene. Trimming took 0 bases from V and 1 from J, leaving 8 bases between them.

The chain links TRBV24-1 to TRBJ2-2, with D tentatively TRBD1 (5 bases). Trimming removed 4 bases at V and 1 base at J, with 9 bases between. This CDR3 is 15 amino acids long. Germline loops: CDR1 KGHDR, CDR2 SFDVKD. CDR3 in DNA: TGTGCCACCAGTGACGGACAACTGAACACCGGGGAGCTGTTTTTT. Its protein is CATSDGQLNTGELFF.

V gene TRBV19 combines with J gene TRBJ2-3; 8 bases match TRBD2. This CDR3 is 16 amino acids long. Germline V lookup: CDR1 LNHDA, CDR2 SQIVND (reference sequence). V trimming: 5 bases; J trimming: 3 bases; junction bases outside the gene matches: 10. The CDR3 DNA reads TGTGCCAGTAGTGGGACGGGGGGGGCAAGGACAGATACGCAGTATTTT. Translation gives CASSGTGGARTDTQYF.